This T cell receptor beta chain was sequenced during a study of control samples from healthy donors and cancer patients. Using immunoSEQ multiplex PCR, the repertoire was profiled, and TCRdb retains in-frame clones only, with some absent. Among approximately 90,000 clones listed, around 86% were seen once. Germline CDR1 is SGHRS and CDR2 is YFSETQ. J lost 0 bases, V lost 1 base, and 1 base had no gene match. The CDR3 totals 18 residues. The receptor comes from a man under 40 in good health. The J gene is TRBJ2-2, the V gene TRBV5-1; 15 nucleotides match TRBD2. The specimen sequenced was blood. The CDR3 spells CASSLRTSGGANTGELFF. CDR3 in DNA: TGCGCCAGCAGCTTGAGGACTAGCGGGGGGGCGAACACCGGGGAGCTGTTTTTT.